What follows are 24 T cell receptor beta chains derived from one specimen sequenced in a study of T cells expressing NK-cell markers. TCRdb reprocessed the 5' RACE reads, with one entry per CDR3 protein and no DNA. This table lists 400,000 to 450,000 distinct CDR3 sequences. Material: blood T cells: a sorted CD56 or NKG2C T cell subset, CD4+ or CD8+ T cells, or bulk PBMC T cells (not recorded which). The receptor source for this set is a woman between 18 and 70 years old in good health.

V usage is TRBV28 and J usage is TRBJ2-7; TCRdb designates TRBD2, a call that cannot be tested without DNA. This CDR3 spans 14 amino acids. Germline values: CDR1 MDHEN, CDR2 SYDVKM. CDR3 in amino acids: CASSFGMGNYEQYF.

The chain has TRBV2 and TRBJ2-1; TCRdb lists TRBD2, though no DNA is available to test this call. The germline V gene encodes CDR1 SNHLY and CDR2 FYNNEI. The CDR3 extends over 15 amino acids. The CDR3 protein is CASIPSASFHNEQFF.

The chain employs TRBV6-1 and TRBJ1-6; no DNA is available, so the TRBD1 call from TCRdb remains unchecked. The V gene's germline CDR1 is MNHNS and CDR2 SASEGT. This CDR3 spans 13 amino acids. The CDR3 loop reads CASTQGANSPLHF.

The chain employs TRBV7-2 and TRBJ2-7; without DNA, the TCRdb call of TRBD1 cannot be checked. Germline V gene sequence: CDR1 SGHTA, CDR2 FQGNSA. The CDR3 runs 14 residues. The CDR3 sequence: CASSYGTGGGEQYF.

The V and J genes are TRBV5-1 and TRBJ2-1; TCRdb gives TRBD2 as the D gene, but with no DNA this cannot be confirmed. This CDR3 comprises 14 residues. Germline CDR1 reads SGHRS; CDR2 reads YFSETQ. The CDR3: CASSWGLADNEQFF.

This chain links TRBV19 with TRBJ2-3. This CDR3 contains 15 residues. CDR1 is LNHDA, CDR2 SQIVND, per germline (reference sequence). CDR3 amino acids: CASSMSSGSTDTQYF.

The chain is built from TRBV11-2 and TRBJ2-1; TCRdb's D call of TRBD2 is untestable without DNA. This CDR3 has 16 amino acids. Germline lookup yields CDR1 SGHAT and CDR2 FQNNGV. The chain's CDR3 is CASSHMGALLYNEQFF.

J is TRBJ2-7 and V is TRBV6-5. Germline V lookup: CDR1 MNHEY, CDR2 SVGAGI. The CDR3 extends over 12 amino acids. CDR3 loop: CASSHPSYEQYF.

V and J are TRBV30 and TRBJ2-1. Germline lookup yields CDR1 GTSNPN and CDR2 SVGIG (reference sequence). This CDR3 is built from 16 residues. CDR3 sequence: CAWSTTILSSYNEQFF.

The chain couples TRBV18 to TRBJ2-7; there is no DNA to check the TCRdb D call of TRBD2. The germline V gene has CDR1 KGHSH and CDR2 LQKENI. The length of the CDR3 is 15 residues. The chain's CDR3 is CASSPLASSSYEQYF.

This chain's CDR3 is CASSVGGSGANVLTF. The chain joins TRBV5-1 to TRBJ2-6; TCRdb calls TRBD1, which cannot be checked without DNA. CDR1 and CDR2 from the germline V gene are SGHRS and YFSETQ. CDR3 length: 15 amino acids. Complete variable domain (other parts from reference TRBV5-1 and TRBJ2-6): KAGVTQTPRYLIKTRGQQVTLSCSPISGHRSVSWYQQTPGQGLQFLFEYFSETQRNKGNFPGRFSGRQFSNSRSEMNVSTLELGDSALYLCASSVGGSGANVLTFGAGSRLTVL.

This chain uses TRBV7-2 with TRBJ2-3. Germline V gives CDR1 SGHTA, CDR2 FQGNSA. This CDR3 spans 12 amino acids. This CDR3 reads CASSFYTDTQYF.

The rearrangement uses TRBV20-1 and TRBJ2-1; with no DNA, the TCRdb D assignment of TRBD1 cannot be verified. The CDR3 sequence is 14 residues long. Per the germline V gene, CDR1 is DFQATT and CDR2 is SNEGSKA (reference sequence). CDR3 region: CSARYRGALSEQFF.

This chain uses TRBV3-1 with TRBJ2-2; TCRdb proposes TRBD1, but this gene call is untestable without DNA. CDR1 and CDR2 from the germline V gene are LGHDT and YNNKEL (reference sequence). This CDR3 has 15 amino acids. CDR3 in amino acids: CASSRTGGEIGELFF.

V gene TRBV27 combines with J gene TRBJ2-3; without DNA, the TCRdb call of TRBD1 cannot be checked. Germline V gives CDR1 MNHEY, CDR2 SMNVEV (reference sequence). The CDR3 is 13 residues long. The chain's CDR3 is CASAAPSPDTQYF.

This chain connects TRBV4-1 to TRBJ2-1. Germline V gene sequence: CDR1 MGHRA, CDR2 YSYEKL. This CDR3 spans 14 amino acids. CDR3 loop: CATADLSSYNEQFF.

The chain joins TRBV20-1 to TRBJ2-7. CDR3 length equals 12 residues. Germline V gene data show CDR1 as DFQATT and CDR2 as SNEGSKA (reference sequence). The CDR3 sequence: CSATDGAYEQYF.

This chain connects TRBV19 to TRBJ1-2; TCRdb gives TRBD1 as the D gene, but with no DNA this cannot be confirmed. CDR1 is LNHDA and CDR2 is SQIVND in the germline V gene (reference sequence). The CDR3 runs 12 residues. The chain's CDR3 is CASTPDSYGYTF.

V and J are TRBV18 and TRBJ1-2; without DNA, the TCRdb call of TRBD1 cannot be checked. Germline-derived CDR1 and CDR2 are KGHSH and LQKENI. The CDR3 extends over 14 amino acids. CDR3 amino acids: CASSPPVGDISYTF.

This rearrangement joins TRBV20-1 to TRBJ2-3. The germline CDR1 and CDR2 sequences are DFQATT and SNEGSKA (reference sequence). The length of the CDR3 is 11 residues. The CDR3 region is CSAPIVDTQYF.

This sequence joins TRBV4-1 and TRBJ1-1; TCRdb lists TRBD1, though no DNA is available to test this call. The germline V gene has CDR1 MGHRA and CDR2 YSYEKL. The CDR3 extends over 15 amino acids. The CDR3 is CASSQDPLGGDEAFF.

V and J are TRBV5-6 and TRBJ2-1. From germline, CDR1 is SGHDT and CDR2 YYEEEE. The CDR3 loop spans 15 amino acids. The CDR3 sequence: CASSPKVSSYNEQFF.

V usage is TRBV12-3 or TRBV12-4 and J usage is TRBJ2-5; the D call of TRBD2 rests on TCRdb alone, since no DNA is present to check it. This CDR3 is 14 amino acids long. This CDR3 reads CASSFGLAGGTQYF.

This chain connects TRBV6-5 to TRBJ2-1; without DNA, the TCRdb call of TRBD2 cannot be checked. Germline V gene sequence: CDR1 MNHEY, CDR2 SVGAGI. The CDR3 runs to 16 residues. This CDR3 reads CASSYRRLAGYNEQFF.